These 28 T cell receptor beta chains were all obtained from the same sample, sequenced in a study of T-cell memory formation after mild COVID-19. TCRdb itself ran the 5' RACE reads through MiXCR, one entry per CDR3 protein. The repertoire has some 54,000 distinct CDR3 sequences, 8% to 9.5% of them found once; the top ten carry about 1.2%. Sequenced sample: PBMCs or a T cell subset sorted from them (not recorded which). These receptors came from a man younger than 30 who had mild COVID-19 (a few samples of this study predate the infection). Cell type and time point are not known.

The V call is TRBV6-5, the J call TRBJ1-6, with 9 bases aligning to TRBD1. The CDR3 has 14 amino acids. The germline V gene has CDR1 MNHEY and CDR2 SVGAGI. V gave up 8 bases and J gave up 7 bases; unmatched junction bases: 6. This CDR3 is CASGRQGGNSPLHF. As DNA, the CDR3 is TGTGCCAGCGGGAGACAGGGGGGAAATTCACCCCTCCACTTT.

CDR3 sequence reads: CSVGGTGVNEKLFF. CDR3 DNA sequence: TGCAGCGTTGGGGGCACAGGGGTCAATGAAAAACTGTTTTTT. V and J are TRBV29-1 and TRBJ1-4; 7 nucleotides agree with TRBD1. The CDR3 consists of 14 residues. Looked up from germline, CDR1 is SQVTM and CDR2 is ANQGSEA. The V gene end was trimmed by 4 bases and the J gene end by 5 bases; junction bases not matched to a gene: 7.

In its sample, this clonotype was seen a few times. The chain couples TRBV5-1 to TRBJ1-6; a weak D match, TRBD1 (6 bases). CDR1 and CDR2 from the germline V gene are SGHRS and YFSETQ. Trimming removed 4 bases at V and 9 bases at J, with 20 bases between. The CDR3 spans 16 residues. The CDR3 coding sequence is TGCGCCAGCAGCCCGGTTGCAGGGGCTTCACTTTCACCCCTCCACTTT. Protein: CASSPVAGASLSPLHF.

This clonotype turned up a few times. This rearrangement joins TRBV6-5 to TRBJ1-6, with unresolved D. Germline loops: CDR1 MNHEY, CDR2 SVGAGI. Trimming removed 9 bases at V and 7 bases at J, with 13 bases between. The CDR3 contains 13 residues. The CDR3: CASSMEWNSPLHF. In DNA, the CDR3 is TGTGCCAGTTCTATGGAGTGGAATTCACCCCTCCACTTT.

This clonotype appeared many times. J is TRBJ2-1 and V is TRBV4-1; 7 nucleotides align to TRBD1. Germline V gene data show CDR1 as MGHRA and CDR2 as YSYEKL. The CDR3 runs 15 residues. With 4 bases clipped from V and 1 base from J, the junction kept 4 bases outside the gene matches. Here the CDR3 DNA reads TGCGCCAGCAGCCCAGACAGGGCGTCCTACAATGAGCAGTTCTTC. This sequence encodes CASSPDRASYNEQFF.

The V gene is TRBV6-6, the J gene TRBJ1-6; no clear D gene. V was clipped by 3 bases and J by 5 bases, with 8 bases between them. This CDR3 is 14 amino acids long. Germline CDR1 is MNHNY and CDR2 is SVGAGI (reference sequence). The chain's CDR3 is CASSYGENNSPLHF. CDR3 DNA sequence: TGTGCCAGCAGTTATGGGGAGAATAATTCACCCCTCCACTTT.

This clonotype occurred a few times. V and J are TRBV7-2 and TRBJ2-2; TRBD2 matches at 8 bases. The V gene's germline CDR1 is SGHTA and CDR2 FQGNSA. This CDR3 region has 14 residues. V lost 3 bases to trimming and J lost 4 bases; unmatched junction nucleotides: 1. Here the CDR3 reads CASSFTSGTGELFF. The CDR3 DNA reads as TGTGCCAGCAGCTTTACTAGCGGCACCGGGGAGCTGTTTTTT.

The chain is built from TRBV7-9 and TRBJ2-3, with 7 nucleotides matching TRBD2. Germline V gene lookup returns CDR1 SEHNR and CDR2 FQNEAQ (reference sequence). Trimming took 5 bases from V and 2 from J; bases not matched to a gene: 13. The CDR3 runs to 17 residues. This chain's CDR3 is CASSPRPGTNPTDTQYF. The CDR3 DNA is TGTGCCAGCAGCCCTCGACCCGGGACTAATCCCACAGATACGCAGTATTTT.

The chain recombines TRBV30 with TRBJ1-1; D call uncertain. Germline CDR1 and CDR2: GTSNPN and SVGIG (reference sequence). The CDR3 consists of 11 residues. Trimming left V 2 bases short and J 7 bases short, with 8 bases between. CDR3: CAWSLQVEAFF. CDR3 in DNA: TGTGCCTGGAGTCTGCAGGTTGAAGCTTTCTTT.

This rearrangement joins TRBV18 to TRBJ1-5; D is perhaps TRBD1 (5 bases). Germline V gene data show CDR1 as KGHSH and CDR2 as LQKENI. This CDR3 comprises 16 residues. Trimming shortened V by 2 bases and J by 5 bases, and 16 bases separated the two germline ends. CDR3 in DNA: TGTGCCAGCTCACCATTGGGGCAGCCAGTCTATCAGCCCCAGCATTTT. Translating gives CASSPLGQPVYQPQHF.

The chain recombines TRBV27 with TRBJ1-2, with TRBD1 identical over 8 bases. Germline lookup yields CDR1 MNHEY and CDR2 SMNVEV (reference sequence). The CDR3 loop spans 14 amino acids. Trimming cost V 6 bases and J 4 bases; bases outside gene matches: 7. CDR3 sequence (DNA): TGTGCCAGCAGCCCGACAGGGGTAACCTATGGCTACACCTTC. Translation: CASSPTGVTYGYTF.

This clonotype was observed a few times. In DNA form, the CDR3 reads TGTGCCAGCGGGGGGGCCGGCACAGATACGCAGTATTTT. Translation: CASGGAGTDTQYF. The V gene is TRBV7-6, the J gene TRBJ2-3, with D possibly TRBD2 on 7 matching bases. The CDR3 covers 13 residues. Germline V gives CDR1 SGHVS, CDR2 FNYEAQ. The ends were cut back, 8 bases at V and 1 base at J, with 10 bases in the middle.

This clonotype was counted at least ten times. This sequence joins TRBV4-1 and TRBJ2-2; perhaps TRBD2 as D (7 bases). This CDR3 spans 16 amino acids. V lost 6 bases and J 6 bases, leaving 20 bases between the germline ends. Germline CDR1 is MGHRA and CDR2 is YSYEKL. The CDR3 loop reads CASRGGGRFVAGELFF. CDR3 DNA: TGCGCCAGCAGAGGGGGGGGGCGCTTTGTGGCCGGGGAGCTGTTTTTT.

This clonotype has a handful of counts. The chain joins TRBV28 to TRBJ1-1, with no clear D. Germline V gene data show CDR1 as MDHEN and CDR2 as SYDVKM. CDR3 length: 16 residues. Trimming took 3 bases from V and 1 from J, leaving 15 bases between them. In DNA form, the CDR3 reads TGTGCCAGCAGTTTTCAGTACTCCAACCCGAACACTGAAGCTTTCTTT. This translates into CASSFQYSNPNTEAFF.

This clonotype was counted at least ten times. The V and J genes are TRBV5-1 and TRBJ2-7; the D is unclear. CDR1 and CDR2 (germline): SGHRS, YFSETQ. This CDR3 is 13 amino acids long. V was clipped by 0 bases and J by 7 bases, with 11 bases between them. For the CDR3, the DNA is TGCGCCAGCAGCTTGGCCGGCAAGAGGGAGCAGTACGTC. Translated, it gives CASSLAGKREQYV.

The chain couples TRBV28 to TRBJ2-1; the match to TRBD2 covers 10 bases. The CDR3 consists of 16 residues. Trimming removed 7 bases from V and 8 bases from J; junction bases left unmatched: 14. CDR1 MDHEN and CDR2 SYDVKM come from the germline V gene. The CDR3 protein is CASIGQALAGIHEQFF. The CDR3 DNA reads as TGTGCCAGCATCGGACAGGCACTAGCGGGGATCCATGAGCAGTTCTTC.

This clonotype has more than one count but fewer than ten. The chain carries TRBV2 and TRBJ2-3; 9 bases line up with TRBD2. CDR1 SNHLY and CDR2 FYNNEI come from the germline V gene. V shed 8 bases and J 0 bases; nucleotides not matched to a gene: 12. The CDR3 has 17 residues. The CDR3, as DNA: TGTGCCAGCCTCGCGCGGGGGGGGCCCCCAAGCACAGATACGCAGTATTTT. Translation gives CASLARGGPPSTDTQYF.

The chain employs TRBV12-3 or TRBV12-4 and TRBJ1-5, with a weak D call TRBD1 (6 bases). There are 16 residues in the CDR3. V lost 4 bases and J 7 bases, leaving 20 bases between the germline ends. The CDR3: CASSSTGGGAGQPQHF. CDR3 DNA: TGTGCCAGCAGTTCGACCGGGGGGGGCGCGGGGCAGCCCCAGCATTTT.

The rearrangement uses TRBV6-6 and TRBJ1-5; no definite D call. Trimming stripped 7 bases from V and 0 bases from J, with 10 bases between. There are 14 residues in the CDR3. CDR1 is MNHNY and CDR2 is SVGAGI in the germline V gene (reference sequence). In DNA, the CDR3 is TGTGCCAGCAACTCTGGGAATAGCAATCAGCCCCAGCATTTT. Amino acids: CASNSGNSNQPQHF.

This clonotype was seen only a few times. This rearrangement joins TRBV19 to TRBJ2-5, with D maybe TRBD2 (6 bases). The V gene's germline CDR1 is LNHDA and CDR2 SQIVND (reference sequence). The CDR3 is 16 amino acids. The V end lost 0 bases, the J end lost 2 bases, and 13 bases lay between the germline ends. In nucleotides, the CDR3 is TGTGCCAGTAGTATAGATCTTAGCGGAGGGCAAGAGACCCAGTACTTC. It codes for CASSIDLSGGQETQYF.

This chain uses TRBV6-6 with TRBJ2-3, with D possibly being TRBD2 (5 bases). This CDR3 is 13 amino acids long. V gave up 4 bases and J gave up 5 bases, with 10 bases separating them. Germline-derived CDR1 and CDR2 are MNHNY and SVGAGI (reference sequence). CDR3 protein: CASSFSGEDTQYF. In nucleotides, the CDR3 is TGTGCCAGCAGTTTCTCCGGGGAAGATACGCAGTATTTT.

This clonotype showed up just a few times. V gene TRBV4-3 combines with J gene TRBJ2-3, with D possibly being TRBD1 or TRBD2 (5 bases each). The CDR3 runs to 17 residues. The germline gives CDR1 LGHNA, CDR2 YSLEER. V was shortened by 2 bases and J by 6 bases, with 21 bases between the two germline ends. CDR3 amino acids: CASSQPPRDGGMDTQYF. CDR3 nucleotides: TGCGCCAGCAGCCAACCTCCTCGGGACGGTGGCATGGATACGCAGTATTTT.

This clonotype has more than one count but fewer than ten. The chain couples TRBV6-5 to TRBJ1-1; 8 positions match TRBD1. V shed 2 bases, J shed 1 base, and the junction held 3 bases outside the gene matches. Germline V lookup: CDR1 MNHEY, CDR2 SVGAGI. The CDR3 totals 15 residues. In DNA, the CDR3 is TGTGCCAGCAGTTACCCCGGGACAGGGAACACTGAAGCTTTCTTT. Amino acids: CASSYPGTGNTEAFF.

This clonotype was seen only a few times. The chain uses TRBV25-1 and TRBJ1-6; the D gene is possibly TRBD1 (6 bases). The V gene lost 6 bases and the J gene lost 6 bases, with 18 bases spanning the gap. CDR1 is MGHDK and CDR2 is SYGVNS in the germline V gene. CDR3 length: 16 residues. The CDR3 spells CASRAQGIFGNSPLHF. The CDR3 nucleotides read TGTGCCAGCAGGGCGCAGGGGATATTTGGTAATTCACCCCTCCACTTT.

The table lists this clonotype with a few counts. The rearrangement links TRBV12-3 or TRBV12-4 to TRBJ2-1; possible D gene TRBD1, 6 bases. Trimming stripped 2 bases from V and 7 bases from J, with 15 bases between. This CDR3 has 15 amino acids. The CDR3 spells CASSLSRGPTNEQFF. The CDR3 DNA is TGTGCCAGCAGTTTAAGCAGGGGTCCCACGAATGAGCAGTTCTTC.

A few counts support this clonotype. The J gene is TRBJ2-3, the V gene TRBV7-2; 7 bases line up with TRBD2. The germline gives CDR1 SGHTA, CDR2 FQGNSA. The V and J ends lost 3 bases and 6 bases, in that order; junction bases with no gene match: 9. The CDR3 is 15 amino acids. The CDR3 loop is CASSFGGGRSDTQYF. The CDR3 region has the DNA TGTGCCAGCAGCTTCGGCGGGGGTAGGTCGGATACGCAGTATTTT.

This clonotype was recorded a few times. The chain joins TRBV6-1 to TRBJ2-1; D is ambiguous. Deletions cut 3 bases from V and 12 bases from J, with 24 bases between. Germline V gene sequence: CDR1 MNHNS, CDR2 SASEGT. This CDR3 is built from 16 residues. CDR3 DNA sequence: TGTGCCAGCAGTGACCCCCCGGCCGAAAATCAGTTTTGGCAGTTCTTC. It specifies CASSDPPAENQFWQFF.

The sample holds many counts of this clonotype. This chain links TRBV5-5 with TRBJ2-4; tentatively, D is TRBD1 (5 bases). The V gene lost 2 bases and the J gene lost 1 base, with 7 bases spanning the gap. CDR1 and CDR2 from the germline V gene are SGHKS and YYEKEE (reference sequence). The CDR3 runs 14 residues. CDR3 DNA: TGTGCCAGCAGCTTCCAGGGCGCCAAAAACATTCAGTACTTC. Residues: CASSFQGAKNIQYF.